This T cell receptor (beta chain) was observed in a study of identical twins. TCRdb analysed the 5' RACE reads with MiXCR anew, one entry per CDR3 protein. The sample includes about 690,000 distinct CDR3 sequences, 5.5% to 6.5% of them seen just once. Looked up from germline, CDR1 is LNHDA and CDR2 is SQIVND (reference sequence). CDR3 size: 16 residues. Trimming cost V 5 bases and J 1 base, with 17 bases left between them. The sequence derives from a young man in good health. This sequence joins TRBV19 and TRBJ2-5; D not certain. The source material was naive T cells sorted from blood. Here the CDR3 reads CASSPPTARPQETQYF. The CDR3 DNA reads TGTGCCAGTAGTCCGCCCACCGCGAGGCCCCAAGAGACCCAGTACTTC.